This T cell receptor (beta chain) is from a study of blood T cells in healthy people across ages. Trimming shortened V by 0 bases and J by 7 bases, and 10 bases separated the two germline ends. Germline CDR1 SGHRS, CDR2 YFSETQ. The CDR3 runs 13 residues. Using a J-beta primer mix together with a sample-barcoded 5' primer, a second PCR was run for roughly 6 to 12 cycles. TCRdb passed the 5' RACE reads through MiXCR, listing each CDR3 protein once. The sample has about 570,000 distinct CDR3 sequences; approximately 26% are singletons. Separately, the same data were catalogued under a study of T cells of mothers and their children. As that study records: A few healthy Caucasian mothers, along with their six children, were the donors.

This receptor was obtained from a boy aged 2-15 years in good health. This chain links TRBV5-1 with TRBJ1-1; D is undetermined. What was sequenced was blood. For the CDR3, the DNA is TGCGCCAGCAGCTTGGCCAGCGCCAATGAAGCTTTCTTT. It codes for CASSLASANEAFF.